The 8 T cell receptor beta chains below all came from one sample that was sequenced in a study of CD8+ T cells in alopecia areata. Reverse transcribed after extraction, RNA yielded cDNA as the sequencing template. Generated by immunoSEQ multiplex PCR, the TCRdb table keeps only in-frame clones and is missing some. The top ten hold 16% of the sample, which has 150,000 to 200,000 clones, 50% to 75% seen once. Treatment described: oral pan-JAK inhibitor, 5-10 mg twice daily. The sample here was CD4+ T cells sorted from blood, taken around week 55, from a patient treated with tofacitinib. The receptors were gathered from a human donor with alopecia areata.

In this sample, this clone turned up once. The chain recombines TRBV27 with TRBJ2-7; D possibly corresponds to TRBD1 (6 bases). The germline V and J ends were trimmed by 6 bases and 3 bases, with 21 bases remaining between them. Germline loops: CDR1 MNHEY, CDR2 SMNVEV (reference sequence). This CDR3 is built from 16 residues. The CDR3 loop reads CASRAGTPTRFYEQYF. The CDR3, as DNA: TGTGCCAGCAGAGCCGGGACACCAACTAGATTCTACGAGCAGTACTTC.

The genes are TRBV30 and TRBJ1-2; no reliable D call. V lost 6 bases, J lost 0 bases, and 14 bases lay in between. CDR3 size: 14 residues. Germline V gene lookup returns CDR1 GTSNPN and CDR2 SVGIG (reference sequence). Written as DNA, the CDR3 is TGTGCCTGTAAACCGTTCCCCCCTAACTATGGCTACACCTTC. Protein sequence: CACKPFPPNYGYTF.

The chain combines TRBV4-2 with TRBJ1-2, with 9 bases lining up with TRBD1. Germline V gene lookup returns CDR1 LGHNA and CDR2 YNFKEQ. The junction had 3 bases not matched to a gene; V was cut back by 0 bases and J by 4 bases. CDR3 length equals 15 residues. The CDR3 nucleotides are TGTGCCAGCAGCCAAGATAACAGGGGGCCCTATGGCTACACCTTC. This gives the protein CASSQDNRGPYGYTF.

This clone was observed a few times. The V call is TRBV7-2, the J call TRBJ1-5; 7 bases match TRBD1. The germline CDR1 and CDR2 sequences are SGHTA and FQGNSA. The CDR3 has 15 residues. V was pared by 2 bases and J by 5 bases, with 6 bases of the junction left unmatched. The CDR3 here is CASSLFGTDDQPQHF. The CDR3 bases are TGTGCCAGCAGCTTATTCGGGACAGACGATCAGCCCCAGCATTTT.

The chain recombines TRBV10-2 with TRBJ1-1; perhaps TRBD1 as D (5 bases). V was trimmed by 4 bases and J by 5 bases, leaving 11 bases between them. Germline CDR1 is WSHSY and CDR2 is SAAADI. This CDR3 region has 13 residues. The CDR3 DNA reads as TGCGCCAGCAGTGGAGCAGGGCGGACTGAAGCTTTCTTT. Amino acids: CASSGAGRTEAFF.

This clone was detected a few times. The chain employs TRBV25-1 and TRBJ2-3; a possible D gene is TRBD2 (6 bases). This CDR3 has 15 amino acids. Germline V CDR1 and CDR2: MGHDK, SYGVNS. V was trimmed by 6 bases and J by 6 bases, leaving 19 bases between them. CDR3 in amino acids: CASSGTGAGADTQYF. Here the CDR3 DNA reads TGTGCCAGCAGCGGTACGGGAGCCGGGGCGGATACGCAGTATTTT.

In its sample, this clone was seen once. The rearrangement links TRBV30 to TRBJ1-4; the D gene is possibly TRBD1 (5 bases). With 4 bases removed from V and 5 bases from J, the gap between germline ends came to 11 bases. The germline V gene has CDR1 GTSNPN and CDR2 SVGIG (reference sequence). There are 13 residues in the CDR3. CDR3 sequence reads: CAWNRMINEKLFF. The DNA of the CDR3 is TGTGCCTGGAACAGGATGATCAATGAAAAACTGTTTTTT.

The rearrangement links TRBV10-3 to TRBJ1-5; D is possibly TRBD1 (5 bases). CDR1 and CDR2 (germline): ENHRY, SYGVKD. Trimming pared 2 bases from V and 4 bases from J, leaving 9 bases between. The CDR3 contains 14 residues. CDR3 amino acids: CAISERQGNQPQHF. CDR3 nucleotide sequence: TGTGCCATCAGTGAGCGGCAGGGAAATCAGCCCCAGCATTTT.